Below, 26 T cell receptor beta chains from the same sample are listed, as sequenced in a study of T cell responses to AZD1222 COVID-19 vaccine. Data came from immunoSEQ multiplex PCR; TCRdb stores just in-frame clones and leaves some out. The sample lists 130,000 to 150,000 clones; 82% were seen once. The sequences come from peripheral blood, collected on day 0 of MenACWY control vaccination. The receptors here all came from an adult in good health.

This clone was recorded at least ten times. The chain combines TRBV9 with TRBJ2-1; D remains unclear. The V gene's germline CDR1 is SGDLS and CDR2 YYNGEE. CDR3 length: 13 residues. Deletions cut 0 bases from V and 5 bases from J, with 6 bases between. The CDR3: CASSVDFDNEQFF. CDR3 sequence (DNA): TGTGCCAGCAGCGTAGACTTTGACAATGAGCAGTTCTTC.

The chain recombines TRBV7-2 with TRBJ1-2; D not certain. The V and J ends lost 4 bases and 4 bases respectively, with 13 bases between them. This CDR3 is built from 14 residues. In germline, CDR1 is SGHTA, CDR2 FQGNSA. The CDR3 is CASSSIPGGYGYTF. The CDR3 nucleotides read TGTGCCAGCAGCTCCATACCAGGAGGCTATGGCTACACCTTC.

This clone was found a few times. The chain links TRBV7-8 to TRBJ2-5; 14 nucleotides line up with TRBD2. This CDR3 has 16 amino acids. CDR1 SGHVS and CDR2 FQNEAQ come from the germline V gene. Trimming removed 5 bases from V and 5 bases from J; junction bases left unmatched: 7. This CDR3 is CASSRGLAGGRETQYF. CDR3 coding DNA: TGTGCCAGCAGCCGAGGACTAGCGGGGGGCCGGGAGACCCAGTACTTC.

The rearrangement joins TRBV19 to TRBJ2-1, with 8 bases that match TRBD1. In germline, CDR1 is LNHDA, CDR2 SQIVND (reference sequence). This CDR3 spans 15 amino acids. After removal of 5 bases from V and 7 bases from J, the junction contained 10 bases not matched to a gene. Here the CDR3 DNA reads TGTGCCAGTAGTTTTCGGACAGGGAATCGTAATGAGCAGTTCTTC. Translating it yields CASSFRTGNRNEQFF.

The chain recombines TRBV7-8 with TRBJ1-1; no definite D call. CDR3 size: 14 residues. Germline CDR1 and CDR2: SGHVS and FQNEAQ. The germline V and J ends were trimmed by 2 bases and 4 bases, with 11 bases remaining between them. CDR3 nucleotide sequence: TGTGCCAGCAGCTTAACAAGAGGACGCACTGAAGCTTTCTTT. The encoded protein is CASSLTRGRTEAFF. The variable domain in full, completed from reference TRBV7-8 and TRBJ1-1, reads GAGVSQSPRYKVAKRGQDVALRCDPISGHVSLFWYQQALGQGPEFLTYFQNEAQLDKSGLPSDRFFAERPEGSVSTLKIQRTQQEDSAVYLCASSLTRGRTEAFFGQGTRLTVV.

This clone was seen more than once but under ten times. A read error may produce the germline difference seen at one junction end. The chain has TRBV2 and TRBJ2-7; possible D gene TRBD2, 6 bases. Germline V lookup: CDR1 SNHLY, CDR2 FYNNEI. This CDR3 comprises 12 residues. The CDR3 nucleotides read TGTGCCAGCACCGGCGGGTTCGGGGGAACTTTCTTC. Residues: CASTGGFGGTFF. The entire variable domain, with the rest obtained from reference TRBV2 and TRBJ2-7, is as follows: EPEVTQTPSHQVTQMGQEVILRCVPISNHLYFYWYRQILGQKVEFLVSFYNNEISEKSEIFDDQFSVERPDGSNFTLKIRSTKLEDSAMYFCASTGGFGGTFFGPGTRLTVT.

V usage is TRBV14 and J usage is TRBJ2-3; a possible D gene is TRBD1 (6 bases). Deletions cut 3 bases from V and 2 bases from J, with 12 bases between. This CDR3 comprises 15 residues. Germline V gene sequence: CDR1 SGHDN, CDR2 FVKESK. The CDR3 region is CASSQFRGPTDTQYF. CDR3 DNA sequence: TGTGCCAGCAGCCAGTTCAGGGGACCCACAGATACGCAGTATTTT.

This clone has more than one count but fewer than ten. The rearrangement links TRBV2 to TRBJ1-2; 10 bases line up with TRBD1. CDR1 and CDR2 from the germline V gene are SNHLY and FYNNEI. J was trimmed by 2 bases and V by 6 bases; bases with no gene match: 9. The CDR3 runs to 16 residues. This chain's CDR3 is CASRALGQGGNYGYTF. In DNA form, the CDR3 reads TGTGCCAGCAGGGCCCTCGGACAGGGGGGGAACTATGGCTACACCTTC.

The CDR3 loop is CASSESGSGHTQYF. The CDR3 nucleotides are TGCGCCAGCAGTGAGTCGGGTAGCGGACATACGCAGTATTTT. V gene TRBV10-1 combines with J gene TRBJ2-3; a possible D gene is TRBD2 (6 bases). Looked up from germline, CDR1 is WNHNN and CDR2 is SYGVQD (reference sequence). The CDR3 has 14 amino acids. Trimming pared 0 bases from V and 7 bases from J, leaving 11 bases between.

The chain uses TRBV5-1 and TRBJ1-2, with 7 bases aligning to TRBD1. V trimming: 4 bases; J trimming: 2 bases; junction bases outside the gene matches: 8. This CDR3 is 15 amino acids long. Looked up from germline, CDR1 is SGHRS and CDR2 is YFSETQ. The CDR3 loop is CASSLGDSRNYGYTF. The CDR3 DNA follows: TGCGCCAGCAGCCTGGGGGACAGCCGGAACTATGGCTACACCTTC.

The genes are TRBV5-1 and TRBJ1-1, with D hard to call. CDR1 and CDR2 from the germline V gene are SGHRS and YFSETQ. Trimming removed 3 bases from V and 0 bases from J, with 6 bases in between. The CDR3 loop spans 13 amino acids. The CDR3 protein is CASSSQVNTEAFF. DNA of the CDR3: TGCGCCAGCAGCTCCCAAGTGAACACTGAAGCTTTCTTT.

The chain joins TRBV7-9 to TRBJ1-2; D ambiguous. V gave up 7 bases and J gave up 2 bases, with 11 bases separating them. CDR3 length: 13 amino acids. The germline CDR1 and CDR2 sequences are SEHNR and FQNEAQ (reference sequence). DNA for the CDR3: TGTGCCAGCATTCCGAGGCAGAACTATGGCTACACCTTC. It translates to CASIPRQNYGYTF.

This clone has a handful of counts. This chain uses TRBV5-5 with TRBJ2-1; 11 bases align to TRBD2. V shed 1 base, J shed 6 bases, and the junction held 6 bases outside the gene matches. There are 16 residues in the CDR3. Germline V CDR1 and CDR2: SGHKS, YYEKEE (reference sequence). This CDR3 reads CASSLLSGGESNEQFF. CDR3 DNA: TGTGCCAGCAGCTTGCTTAGCGGGGGGGAGAGCAATGAGCAGTTCTTC.

The DNA for the CDR3 is TGTGCCAGCAGCCTAAGGAGGGAGGTCCCCTACAATGAGCAGTTCTTC. Amino acid sequence: CASSLRREVPYNEQFF. The rearrangement joins TRBV7-8 to TRBJ2-1, with a weak D call TRBD2 (6 bases). Germline loops: CDR1 SGHVS, CDR2 FQNEAQ. V gave up 5 bases and J gave up 2 bases, with 16 bases separating them. There are 16 residues in the CDR3.

This clone was seen a few times. The sample contains more than one DNA sequence encoding this CDR3. This sequence joins TRBV10-3 and TRBJ2-3; TRBD2 matches at 16 bases. Trimming removed 4 bases from V and 10 bases from J; junction bases left unmatched: 5. The CDR3 loop spans 15 amino acids. Germline-derived CDR1 and CDR2 are ENHRY and SYGVKD. Here the CDR3 reads CAISGTGTSGGAQYF. The CDR3 bases are TGTGCCATCAGTGGTACCGGGACTAGCGGGGGGGCGCAGTATTTT.

The V call is TRBV5-4, the J call TRBJ1-4; D is possibly TRBD1 (5 bases). V lost 1 base to trimming and J lost 2 bases, with 12 bases between them. Looked up from germline, CDR1 is SGHNT and CDR2 is YYREEE (reference sequence). The CDR3 is 16 amino acids. CDR3 coding DNA: TGTGCCAGCAGCTTGTATGGGGGTTCCACTAATGAAAAACTGTTTTTT. It encodes CASSLYGGSTNEKLFF.

CDR3 protein: CASSLGQGAGYTF. The CDR3, as DNA: TGCGCCAGCAGCTTGGGACAGGGGGCTGGCTACACCTTC. The chain is built from TRBV5-1 and TRBJ1-2, with TRBD1 matching 10 bases. The CDR3 runs 13 residues. V was pared by 0 bases and J by 7 bases, with 0 bases of the junction left unmatched. Germline V lookup: CDR1 SGHRS, CDR2 YFSETQ.

This chain uses TRBV6-6 with TRBJ1-5; TRBD1 might be the D (6 bases). CDR1 and CDR2 from the germline V gene are MNHNY and SVGAGI (reference sequence). The germline V and J ends were trimmed by 5 bases and 5 bases, with 7 bases remaining between them. The CDR3 loop spans 12 amino acids. The CDR3: CASSRQDQPQHF. The CDR3 DNA reads as TGTGCCAGCAGTCGACAGGATCAGCCCCAGCATTTT.

The V call is TRBV7-3, the J call TRBJ2-2, with 7 bases lining up with TRBD2. The germline V gene encodes CDR1 SGHTA and CDR2 FQGTGA. This CDR3 comprises 16 residues. Trimming at V came to 3 bases and at J to 0 bases, leaving 4 bases not matched to a gene. The CDR3 reads CASSFGRTSNTGELFF. In DNA form, the CDR3 reads TGTGCCAGCAGCTTCGGGAGGACCTCGAACACCGGGGAGCTGTTTTTT.

The chain couples TRBV9 to TRBJ1-4; possibly TRBD1 for D (6 bases). V lost 0 bases, J lost 7 bases, and 13 bases lay in between. The germline CDR1 and CDR2 sequences are SGDLS and YYNGEE. The CDR3 spans 15 residues. The CDR3 loop reads CASSVGRGSGEKLFF. DNA for the CDR3: TGTGCCAGCAGCGTAGGCAGGGGAAGCGGTGAAAAACTGTTTTTT.

The V and J genes are TRBV11-2 and TRBJ2-3, with 10 nucleotides matching TRBD1. V trimming: 8 bases; J trimming: 2 bases; junction bases outside the gene matches: 10. Germline CDR1 is SGHAT and CDR2 is FQNNGV. The CDR3 has 16 amino acids. DNA of the CDR3: TGTGCCAGCGCCATGACAGGGGGCTTCTACACAGATACGCAGTATTTT. It specifies CASAMTGGFYTDTQYF.

The CDR3 here is CASSIQGGGTEAFF. DNA for the CDR3: TGTGCCAGTAGTATACAAGGGGGCGGCACTGAAGCTTTCTTT. The gene calls are TRBV19 and TRBJ1-1; 7 nucleotides agree with TRBD1. CDR3 length: 14 residues. Germline values: CDR1 LNHDA, CDR2 SQIVND (reference sequence). The ends lost 2 bases at V and 4 bases at J; junction bases unmatched: 4.

The rearrangement uses TRBV4-2 and TRBJ2-5; 7 bases fit TRBD1. CDR3 length: 16 amino acids. J gave up 5 bases and V 1 base, and 10 bases lay outside the gene matches. Germline V CDR1 and CDR2: LGHNA, YNFKEQ. This CDR3 reads CASSQGFLTGVETQYF. The DNA of the CDR3 is TGTGCCAGCAGCCAAGGTTTCTTAACAGGGGTGGAGACCCAGTACTTC.

The chain uses TRBV27 and TRBJ1-2; 8 bases agree with TRBD1. CDR3 length: 17 residues. The junction had 17 bases not matched to a gene; V was cut back by 6 bases and J by 5 bases. Germline values: CDR1 MNHEY, CDR2 SMNVEV (reference sequence). The CDR3 coding sequence is TGTGCCAGCAGCGAAACATTACTCCGGACAGGGCCGTATGGCTACACCTTC. Translation: CASSETLLRTGPYGYTF.

CDR3 sequence: CASSHGGRNTEAFF. CDR3 nucleotide sequence: TGTGCCAGCAGCCACGGGGGACGGAACACTGAAGCTTTCTTT. The chain links TRBV7-3 to TRBJ1-1, with TRBD1 as a possible D gene (5 bases). With 5 bases removed from V and 1 base from J, the gap between germline ends came to 11 bases. The CDR3 runs to 14 residues. The germline CDR1 and CDR2 sequences are SGHTA and FQGTGA.

The chain employs TRBV5-6 and TRBJ2-3; no firm D call. Per the germline V gene, CDR1 is SGHDT and CDR2 is YYEEEE. The V end lost 4 bases, the J end lost 0 bases, and 15 bases lay between the germline ends. The CDR3 extends over 16 amino acids. CDR3 residues: CASSRPSTDSTDTQYF. The CDR3 DNA reads TGTGCCAGCAGCCGACCGAGCACGGACAGCACAGATACGCAGTATTTT.